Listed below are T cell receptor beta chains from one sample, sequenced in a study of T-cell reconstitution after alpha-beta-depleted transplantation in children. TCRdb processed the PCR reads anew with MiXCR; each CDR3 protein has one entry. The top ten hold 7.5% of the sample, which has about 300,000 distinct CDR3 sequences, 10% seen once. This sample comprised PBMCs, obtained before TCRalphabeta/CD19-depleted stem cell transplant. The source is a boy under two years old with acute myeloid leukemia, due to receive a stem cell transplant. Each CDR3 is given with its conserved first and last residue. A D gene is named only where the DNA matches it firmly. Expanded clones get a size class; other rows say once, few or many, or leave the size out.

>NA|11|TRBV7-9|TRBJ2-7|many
TGTGCCAGCAGCTCTCGGGGTGAGCAGTACTTC
CASSSRGEQYF
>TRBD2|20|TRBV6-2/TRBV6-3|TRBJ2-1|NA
TGTGCCAGCAGTTCCCTCCGCACTAGCGGGACCTCAGGGTTTGCCAATGAGCAGTTCTTC
CASSSLRTSGTSGFANEQFF
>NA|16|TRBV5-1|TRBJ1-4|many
TGCGCCAGCAGCTCCAACTCGGACCCTCGTAGGGAAAAACTGTTTTTT
CASSSNSDPRREKLFF
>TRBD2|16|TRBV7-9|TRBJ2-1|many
TGTGCCAGCAGCTTAGAAGGCGGGAGCCCCTACAATGAGCAGTTCTTC
CASSLEGGSPYNEQFF
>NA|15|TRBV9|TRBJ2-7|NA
TGTGCCAGCAGCGTACGGGCAGGGCCATCCTACGAGCAGTACTTC
CASSVRAGPSYEQYF
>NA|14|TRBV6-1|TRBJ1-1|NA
TGTGCCAGCAGTGACGCGGGGTTGCACACTGAAGCTTTCTTT
CASSDAGLHTEAFF
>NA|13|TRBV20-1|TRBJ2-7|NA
TGCAGTGCTAGAGAAGGTTCTACGGACGAGCAGTACTTC
CSAREGSTDEQYF
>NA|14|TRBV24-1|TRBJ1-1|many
TGTGCCACCAGTGATCGGGGGCGGCCAACTGAAGCTTTCTTT
CATSDRGRPTEAFF
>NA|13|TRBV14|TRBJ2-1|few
TGTGCCAGCAGCCAACGAAGGGTGAATGAGCAGTTCTTC
CASSQRRVNEQFF
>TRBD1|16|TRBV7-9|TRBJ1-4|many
TGTGCCAGCAGCCCCTCGGACAGGGTGGCTAATGAAAAACTGTTTTTT
CASSPSDRVANEKLFF
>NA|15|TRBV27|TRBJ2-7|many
TGTGCCAGCAGTTTGGTGTACGGCGGGGCCTACGAGCAGTACTTC
CASSLVYGGAYEQYF
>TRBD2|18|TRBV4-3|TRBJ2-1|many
TGCGCCAGCAGCCCCATAGGAAGAACTAGCGGGAGCAACAATGAGCAGTTCTTC
CASSPIGRTSGSNNEQFF
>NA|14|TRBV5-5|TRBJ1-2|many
TGTGCCAGCAGCTTGGTTTCGGGGGCGGATGGCTACACCTTC
CASSLVSGADGYTF
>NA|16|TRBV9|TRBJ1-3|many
TGTGCCAGCAGCGTAGAGGCCGGAGCCTCTGGAAACACCATATATTTT
CASSVEAGASGNTIYF
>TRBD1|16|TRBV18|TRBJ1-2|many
TGTGCCAGCTCACCCGTTTCGGACAGGGCACAGGCTGGCTACACCTTC
CASSPVSDRAQAGYTF
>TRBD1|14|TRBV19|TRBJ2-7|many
TGTGCCAGTAGTATAGAATTGAGGACAGGGAAGCGGTACTTC
CASSIELRTGKRYF
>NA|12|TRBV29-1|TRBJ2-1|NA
TGCAACGTTGAAGACTCGTACAATGAGCAGTTCTTC
CNVEDSYNEQFF
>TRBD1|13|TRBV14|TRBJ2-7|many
TGTGCCAGCAGCCGCGACAGGGACCACGAGCAGTACTTC
CASSRDRDHEQYF
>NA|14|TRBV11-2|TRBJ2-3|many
TGTGCCAGCAGCTTAGTTCGGTACACAGATACGCAGTATTTT
CASSLVRYTDTQYF
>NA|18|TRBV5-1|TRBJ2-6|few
TGCGCCAGCAGCTTGGCGACAGGACTCCCATCTGGGGCCAACGTCCTGACTTTC
CASSLATGLPSGANVLTF
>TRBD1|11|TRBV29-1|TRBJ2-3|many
TGCAGCGTTGAAGATCACAGGGGCCTGTATTTT
CSVEDHRGLYF
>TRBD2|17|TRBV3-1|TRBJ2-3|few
TGTGCCAGCAGCCAAGATTTGTCCAGCGGGGGTCCAGATACGCAGTATTTT
CASSQDLSSGGPDTQYF
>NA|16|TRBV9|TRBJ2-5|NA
TGTGCCAGCAGCGAGGGGGGGGGGACAGGACGTAAGACCCAGTACTTC
CASSEGGGTGRKTQYF
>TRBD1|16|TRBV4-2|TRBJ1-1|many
TGTGCCAGCAGCTCCCGGTCCGACAGGGGAGAGGCTGAAGCTTTCTTT
CASSSRSDRGEAEAFF
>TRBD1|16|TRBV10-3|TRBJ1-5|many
TGTGCCATCAGCGGGGACAGGGAGGGTAGCAATCAGCCCCAGCATTTT
CAISGDREGSNQPQHF
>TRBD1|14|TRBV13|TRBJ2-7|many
TGTGCCAGCAGCACCGGGACAGGGTCCTACGAGCAGTACTTC
CASSTGTGSYEQYF
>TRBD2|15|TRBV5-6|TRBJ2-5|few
TGTGCCAGCAGCGTCCTCGGCGGGAGAGAAGAGACCCAGTACTTC
CASSVLGGREETQYF